Listed below are T cell receptor beta chains from one sample, sequenced in a study of shared clonotypes between healthy human individuals. This table comes from immunoSEQ multiplex PCR, and its TCRdb copy is limited to in-frame clones, with some not included. The repertoire has 1,400,000 or so clones, approximately 98.5% of them found once; the top ten carry 0.36%. Material: naive CD4+ T cells sorted from blood. The source is a man aged 25 to 40 in good health. Both conserved end residues are part of each CDR3. The D gene is left open where the match is weak. Size tells how often a clone was seen (once, few, many) or the class of an expanded clone, and some rows leave it out.

TRBV7-9	.	TRBJ1-5	.	CASSLDGSYSNQPQHF	TGTGCCAGCAGCTTAGATGGCAGCTATAGCAATCAGCCCCAGCATTTT
TRBV7-6	.	TRBJ2-1	TRBD1	CASSLGTGDNEQFF	TGTGCCAGCAGCTTAGGGACAGGCGACAATGAGCAGTTCTTC
TRBV7-7	.	TRBJ2-1	TRBD2	CASSYGLVSNNEQFF	TGTGCTAGCAGCTACGGACTAGTGTCCAACAATGAGCAGTTCTTC
TRBV10-3	.	TRBJ1-1	TRBD1	CAISGQGNTEAFF	TGTGCCATCAGCGGACAGGGGAACACTGAAGCTTTCTTT
TRBV2	.	TRBJ1-2	.	CASSSREANYGYTF	TGTGCCAGCAGTAGCCGAGAGGCCAATTATGGCTACACCTTC
TRBV28	.	TRBJ2-1	.	CASSSGPLIKQFF	TGTGCCAGCAGTTCGGGACCACTTATTAAGCAGTTCTTC
TRBV9	.	TRBJ2-1	.	CASSVDPRMNEQFF	TGTGCCAGCAGCGTAGACCCAAGGATGAATGAGCAGTTCTTC
TRBV18	.	TRBJ2-2	.	CASSPENTGELFF	TGTGCCAGCTCACCAGAGAACACCGGGGAGCTGTTTTTT
TRBV4-3	.	TRBJ2-1	.	CASSQVWGSSYNEQFF	TGCGCCAGCAGCCAAGTCTGGGGGAGTAGTTACAATGAGCAGTTCTTC
TRBV2	.	TRBJ2-1	.	CASAGSSYNEQFF	TGTGCCAGCGCGGGGAGCTCCTACAATGAGCAGTTCTTC
TRBV19	.	TRBJ2-3	TRBD2	CASSMIVLAGVPDTQYF	TGTGCCAGTAGTATGATAGTGCTAGCGGGAGTACCAGATACGCAGTATTTT
TRBV19	.	TRBJ2-1	.	CASSIVGAPYNEQFF	TGTGCCAGTAGTATAGTAGGGGCCCCCTACAATGAGCAGTTCTTC
TRBV7-9	once	TRBJ2-4	.	CASSFIVGGINIQYF	TGTGCCAGCAGCTTTATTGTGGGAGGAATCAACATTCAGTACTTC
TRBV7-8	.	TRBJ1-2	TRBD1	CASSGTGGFGYGYTF	TGTGCCAGCAGCGGAACAGGGGGCTTTGGCTATGGCTACACCTTC
TRBV4-3	.	TRBJ2-1	.	CASSQDPRGRADEQFF	TGCGCCAGCAGCCAAGATCCCAGGGGACGGGCGGATGAGCAGTTCTTC
TRBV5-4	.	TRBJ1-3	.	CASSSDPLSGNTIYF	TGTGCCAGCAGCTCGGACCCTCTCTCTGGAAACACCATATATTTT
TRBV18	once	TRBJ2-7	TRBD1	CASSLTGIYEQYF	TGTGCCAGCTCACTGACAGGGATTTACGAGCAGTACTTC
TRBV5-6	.	TRBJ2-7	.	CASTQGIPKVYEQYF	TGTGCCAGCACCCAAGGAATCCCCAAGGTATACGAGCAGTACTTC
TRBV7-9	.	TRBJ2-1	.	CASSSGVLEQFF	TGTGCCAGCAGCTCGGGCGTCCTAGAGCAGTTCTTC
TRBV2	.	TRBJ2-1	.	CASRLVDEQFF	TGTGCCAGCAGACTAGTGGATGAGCAGTTCTTC
TRBV5-1	once	TRBJ2-3	TRBD2	CASSWAPAGGTDTQYF	TGCGCCAGCAGCTGGGCCCCAGCGGGAGGAACAGATACGCAGTATTTT
TRBV19	.	TRBJ2-1	TRBD1	CASSIPRTGWSGNEQFF	TGTGCCAGTAGTATACCCAGGACAGGGTGGAGTGGCAATGAGCAGTTCTTC
TRBV10-1	.	TRBJ1-1	.	CASSVVGIMNTEAFF	TGCGCCAGCAGTGTTGTTGGAATTATGAACACTGAAGCTTTCTTT
TRBV5-1	.	TRBJ2-3	TRBD1	CASSRWTGIADTQYF	TGCGCCAGCAGCAGGTGGACAGGTATTGCAGATACGCAGTATTTT
TRBV5-4	.	TRBJ2-7	TRBD2	CASSLKTSGIIEQYF	TGTGCCAGCAGCTTGAAAACTAGCGGGATTATAGAGCAGTACTTC
TRBV10-2	.	TRBJ2-7	TRBD2	CASIQTSGNSYEQYF	TGCGCCAGCATTCAGACTAGCGGGAACTCCTACGAGCAGTACTTC
TRBV5-1	once	TRBJ2-5	.	CASGPNRAETQYF	TGCGCCAGCGGACCCAACAGGGCGGAGACCCAGTACTTC
TRBV9	.	TRBJ2-7	.	CASSVDPSPPYEQYF	TGTGCCAGCAGCGTAGATCCTAGCCCCCCCTACGAGCAGTACTTC
TRBV28	.	TRBJ2-7	TRBD1	CASTHGGQVYEQYF	TGTGCCAGCACGCACGGGGGACAGGTCTACGAGCAGTACTTC
TRBV6-1	.	TRBJ1-2	.	CASSAQGGGYTF	TGTGCCAGCAGTGCACAGGGCGGTGGCTACACCTTC
TRBV18	.	TRBJ2-2	TRBD2	CASSPGLAGVGELFF	TGTGCCAGCTCCCCGGGACTAGCGGGAGTCGGGGAGCTGTTTTTT
TRBV11-2	few	TRBJ1-2	.	CASSSYRTARDGYTF	TGTGCCAGCAGCTCCTACAGAACAGCAAGGGATGGCTACACCTTC
TRBV6-1	.	TRBJ1-5	TRBD1	CASSGAGGSHQPQHF	TGTGCCAGCAGTGGCGCAGGGGGTTCCCACCAGCCCCAGCATTTT
TRBV5-4	once	TRBJ1-1	.	CASSLWTTEAFF	TGTGCCAGTAGCTTGTGGACCACTGAAGCTTTCTTT
TRBV19	.	TRBJ2-1	TRBD2	CASSPRPRPGLANNEQFF	TGTGCCAGTAGTCCCAGACCCCGCCCGGGACTAGCAAACAATGAGCAGTTCTTC
TRBV7-8	once	TRBJ2-1	.	CASSLKREQFF	TGTGCCAGCAGCTTGAAGCGGGAGCAGTTCTTC
TRBV29-1	.	TRBJ2-1	.	CSVVGLAEQFF	TGCAGCGTTGTAGGTCTAGCGGAGCAGTTCTTC
TRBV19	.	TRBJ1-1	.	CASSIAPGWTEAFF	TGTGCCAGTAGTATTGCCCCCGGGTGGACTGAAGCTTTCTTT
TRBV27	.	TRBJ2-7	.	CASSLRVPPRGSGEQYF	TGTGCCAGCAGTTTGAGGGTCCCCCCCCGGGGGTCTGGCGAGCAGTACTTC
TRBV18	.	TRBJ2-1	.	CASSPQKKSSYNEQFF	TGTGCCAGCTCACCACAAAAAAAGAGCTCCTACAATGAGCAGTTCTTC
TRBV19	.	TRBJ2-2	.	CASSILAGANTGELFF	TGTGCCAGTAGTATTCTCGCAGGGGCGAACACCGGGGAGCTGTTTTTT
TRBV2	.	TRBJ1-5	TRBD1	CASSRTGGGRMNQPQHF	TGTGCCAGCAGTCGGACAGGTGGGGGACGTATGAATCAGCCCCAGCATTTT
TRBV6-6	.	TRBJ1-3	.	CASRLGGVLSGNTIYF	TGTGCCAGCAGACTAGGGGGGGTTTTATCTGGAAACACCATATATTTT
TRBV7-6	.	TRBJ2-7	.	CASSPRLRARSNSEQYF	TGTGCCAGCAGCCCCCGGCTGAGGGCGAGGTCCAATAGTGAGCAGTACTTC
TRBV10-3	.	TRBJ1-2	TRBD1	CAISESRGGLNNYGYTF	TGTGCCATCAGTGAGTCGCGAGGGGGCCTGAATAACTATGGCTACACCTTC
TRBV2	.	TRBJ2-7	TRBD1	CARKGQGQSYEQYF	TGTGCCAGGAAGGGACAGGGACAATCCTACGAGCAGTACTTC
TRBV27	once	TRBJ2-2	TRBD2	CASSLLAGVETGELFF	TGTGCCAGCAGTCTCCTAGCGGGAGTGGAGACCGGGGAGCTGTTTTTT
TRBV27	.	TRBJ1-5	TRBD1	CASSLSGTDNQPQHF	TGTGCCAGCAGTTTATCCGGGACAGACAATCAGCCCCAGCATTTT
TRBV27	.	TRBJ2-2	TRBD2	CASSLAGKSPRTGELFF	TGTGCCAGCAGTCTAGCGGGCAAATCCCCGCGGACCGGGGAGCTGTTTTTT